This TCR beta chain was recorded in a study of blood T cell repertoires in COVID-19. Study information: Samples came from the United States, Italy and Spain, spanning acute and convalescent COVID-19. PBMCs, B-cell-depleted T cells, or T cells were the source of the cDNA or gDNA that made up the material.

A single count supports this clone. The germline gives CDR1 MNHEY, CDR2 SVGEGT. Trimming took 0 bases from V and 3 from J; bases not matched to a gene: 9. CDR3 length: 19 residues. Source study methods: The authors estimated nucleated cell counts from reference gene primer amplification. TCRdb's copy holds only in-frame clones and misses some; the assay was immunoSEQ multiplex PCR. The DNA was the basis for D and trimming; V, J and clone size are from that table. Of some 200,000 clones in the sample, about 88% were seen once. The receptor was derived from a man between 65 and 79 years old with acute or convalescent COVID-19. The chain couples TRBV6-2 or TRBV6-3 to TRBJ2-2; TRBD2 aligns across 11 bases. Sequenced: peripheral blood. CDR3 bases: TGTGCCAGCAGTTACTCACGGGCTAGCGGGAGGTTCGACACCGGGGAGCTGTTTTTT. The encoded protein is CASSYSRASGRFDTGELFF.